Listed below are T cell receptor beta chains from one sample, sequenced in a study of blood T cell repertoires in COVID-19. Assay used: immunoSEQ multiplex PCR; TCRdb lists only in-frame clones, some missing. The repertoire holds about 150,000 clones, with 82% as singletons. What was sequenced was peripheral blood. These receptors originate from a human donor with acute or convalescent COVID-19. The donor label of this sample is uncertain. Both conserved end residues are part of each CDR3. Fields, in order: D gene, J gene, clone size, V gene, CDR3 length, CDR3 DNA, CDR3 protein. The D gene is left open where the match is weak. Size tells how often a clone was seen (once, few, many) or the class of an expanded clone, and some rows leave it out.

d_gene: NA
j_gene: TRBJ2-2
abundance: NA
v_gene: TRBV2
len: 12
CDR3nt: TGTGCCAGCATAGTGAACACCGGGGAGCTGTTTTTT
CDR3aa: CASIVNTGELFF

d_gene: NA
j_gene: TRBJ1-3
abundance: NA
v_gene: TRBV5-4
len: 15
CDR3nt: TGTGCCAGCAGCTTGGGACAGGACTCTGGAAACACCATATATTTT
CDR3aa: CASSLGQDSGNTIYF

d_gene: TRBD2
j_gene: TRBJ2-1
abundance: NA
v_gene: TRBV2
len: 13
CDR3nt: TGTGCCAGCAGTGAAATCGGGGGGGCTGAGCAGTTCTTC
CDR3aa: CASSEIGGAEQFF

d_gene: TRBD2
j_gene: TRBJ2-3
abundance: NA
v_gene: TRBV6-5
len: 14
CDR3nt: TGTGCCACCCGGGGGACTAGAGCCACAGATACGCAGTATTTT
CDR3aa: CATRGTRATDTQYF

d_gene: TRBD1
j_gene: TRBJ2-5
abundance: NA
v_gene: TRBV3-1/TRBV3-2
len: 15
CDR3nt: TGTGCCAGCAGCGACCCCAGGGGGCCGCGAGAGACCCAGTACTTC
CDR3aa: CASSDPRGPRETQYF

d_gene: TRBD1
j_gene: TRBJ1-2
abundance: NA
v_gene: TRBV6-5
len: 15
CDR3nt: TGTGCCAGCCTGGACAGGGCCCGGACTAACTATGGCTACACCTTC
CDR3aa: CASLDRARTNYGYTF

d_gene: TRBD1
j_gene: TRBJ2-7
abundance: NA
v_gene: TRBV11-1
len: 16
CDR3nt: TGTGCCAGCAGCTTAGCGGCGGACAGGACACCCTACGAGCAGTACTTC
CDR3aa: CASSLAADRTPYEQYF

d_gene: NA
j_gene: TRBJ2-2
abundance: NA
v_gene: TRBV6-6
len: 14
CDR3nt: TGTGCCAGCAGTTTCGGACGGGAGACCGGGGAGCTGTTTTTT
CDR3aa: CASSFGRETGELFF

d_gene: TRBD1
j_gene: TRBJ1-2
abundance: NA
v_gene: TRBV5-5
len: 17
CDR3nt: TGTGCCAGCAGCCTCTCCTCGGGAGGGGGCAGAAACTATGGCTACACCTTC
CDR3aa: CASSLSSGGGRNYGYTF

d_gene: NA
j_gene: TRBJ1-1
abundance: NA
v_gene: TRBV7-2
len: 12
CDR3nt: TGTGCCAGCAGCTTACTGGGGCTCAGAGCTTTCTTT
CDR3aa: CASSLLGLRAFF

d_gene: NA
j_gene: TRBJ2-5
abundance: once
v_gene: TRBV9
len: 14
CDR3nt: TGTGCCAGCAGCGTAGGAGGTACCTCGGAGACCCAGTACTTC
CDR3aa: CASSVGGTSETQYF

d_gene: NA
j_gene: TRBJ1-2
abundance: NA
v_gene: TRBV12-3/TRBV12-4
len: 11
CDR3nt: TGTGCCAGCAGTCCAGGCTATGGCTACACCTTC
CDR3aa: CASSPGYGYTF

d_gene: NA
j_gene: TRBJ1-3
abundance: few
v_gene: TRBV29-1
len: 13
CDR3nt: TGCAGCGTTGAATCAGTATCTGGAAACACCATATATTTT
CDR3aa: CSVESVSGNTIYF

d_gene: NA
j_gene: TRBJ1-1
abundance: NA
v_gene: TRBV7-8
len: 14
CDR3nt: TGTGCCAGCACCCGTTTGACAGGGAACACTGAAGCTTTCTTT
CDR3aa: CASTRLTGNTEAFF

d_gene: TRBD1
j_gene: TRBJ1-4
abundance: NA
v_gene: TRBV7-8
len: 15
CDR3nt: TGTGCCAGCAGCTTAGCGGGGACAGGGGGCGAGAAACTGTTTTTT
CDR3aa: CASSLAGTGGEKLFF

d_gene: NA
j_gene: TRBJ2-6
abundance: NA
v_gene: TRBV6-5
len: 15
CDR3nt: TGTGCCAGCAGCAACGACGGGATCTTGGCCAACGTCCTGACTTTC
CDR3aa: CASSNDGILANVLTF

d_gene: TRBD1
j_gene: TRBJ2-2
abundance: NA
v_gene: TRBV9
len: 15
CDR3nt: TGTGCCAGCAGCGTTTGGACAGGGGACACCGGGGAGCTGTTTTTT
CDR3aa: CASSVWTGDTGELFF

d_gene: NA
j_gene: TRBJ2-2
abundance: NA
v_gene: TRBV5-1
len: 16
CDR3nt: TGCGCCAGCAGCCTATCAGGACTGGGTAACACCGGGGAGCTGTTTTTT
CDR3aa: CASSLSGLGNTGELFF

d_gene: NA
j_gene: TRBJ1-1
abundance: NA
v_gene: TRBV7-9
len: 15
CDR3nt: TGTGCCAGCAGCTTAGTTGAGGGGCGGGGGACTGAAGCTTTCTTT
CDR3aa: CASSLVEGRGTEAFF

d_gene: TRBD1
j_gene: TRBJ1-1
abundance: NA
v_gene: TRBV7-6
len: 13
CDR3nt: TGTGCCAGCAGTCCGACAGGGGTCACTGAAGCTTTCTTT
CDR3aa: CASSPTGVTEAFF

d_gene: NA
j_gene: TRBJ1-2
abundance: NA
v_gene: TRBV30
len: 14
CDR3nt: TGTGCCTGGAGTGCCAGGACAGCGCGAGGTGGCTACACCTTC
CDR3aa: CAWSARTARGGYTF

d_gene: TRBD1
j_gene: TRBJ2-7
abundance: few
v_gene: TRBV18
len: 14
CDR3nt: TGTGCCAGCTCAGCTCAGGGGGCGGTGGGCGAGCAGTACTTC
CDR3aa: CASSAQGAVGEQYF

d_gene: NA
j_gene: TRBJ1-1
abundance: NA
v_gene: TRBV5-6
len: 13
CDR3nt: TGTGCCAGCAGCTATACAGGGCGTACTGAAGCTTTCTTT
CDR3aa: CASSYTGRTEAFF

d_gene: TRBD1
j_gene: TRBJ1-5
abundance: NA
v_gene: TRBV4-1
len: 17
CDR3nt: TGCGCCAGCAGCTCCGGGACAGGACTTTATAGCAATCAGCCCCAGCATTTT
CDR3aa: CASSSGTGLYSNQPQHF

d_gene: TRBD1
j_gene: TRBJ1-2
abundance: NA
v_gene: TRBV6-2/TRBV6-3
len: 16
CDR3nt: TGTGCCAGCAGTCTCAACAGGGGGCGAGGTAACTATGGCTACACCTTC
CDR3aa: CASSLNRGRGNYGYTF

d_gene: TRBD1
j_gene: TRBJ1-2
abundance: NA
v_gene: TRBV4-2
len: 17
CDR3nt: TGTGCCAGCAGCCAAGACCCTCGAGGGACAGGGCCGAATGGCTACACCTTC
CDR3aa: CASSQDPRGTGPNGYTF